Sequencing of this T cell receptor beta chain was carried out in a study of blood T cell repertoires in COVID-19. In the study overall: Spain, Italy and the United States supplied samples that represented acute and convalescent COVID-19.

Germline loops: CDR1 SGDLS, CDR2 YYNGEE. This CDR3 is built from 16 residues. J gave up 5 bases and V 0 bases, and 6 bases lay outside the gene matches. Recruits, aged about 18 to 100 years, lived in 20 to 30 US areas. Method: immunoSEQ multiplex PCR; TCRdb's copy keeps in-frame clones and lacks some. The sample consists of about 240,000 clones, approximately 88% of them appearing once. This sequence originates from a woman aged 25 to 45 with acute COVID-19. The sample comprised PBMCs or T cells enriched from blood (not recorded which). V usage is TRBV9 and J usage is TRBJ2-1, with 9 bases aligning to TRBD1. CDR3 bases: TGTGCCAGCAGCGTAGGGGGGACAGGGAGGAACAATGAGCAGTTCTTC. Encoded protein: CASSVGGTGRNNEQFF. The whole variable domain, filled in from reference TRBV9 and TRBJ2-1, reads DSGVTQTPKHLITATGQRVTLRCSPRSGDLSVYWYQQSLDQGLQFLIQYYNGEERAKGNILERFSAQQFPDLHSELNLSSLELGDSALYFCASSVGGTGRNNEQFFGPGTRLTVL.